Listed below are T cell receptor beta chains from one sample, sequenced in a study of T cell repertoires in cytomegalovirus infection. Their cognate antigens are unknown. One entry per CDR3 protein, called by TCRdb with MiXCR from the reads. The sample includes some 800,000 distinct CDR3 sequences, about 27% of them seen just once. The sample in question was cultured CD8+ T cells from PBMCs, obtained from culture after CMV antigen stimulation. The receptors here all came from a human donor in good health (CMV status not recorded). Some clones in this sample may be carry-over from other donors' samples. The CDR3 runs from the conserved cysteine through the conserved F or W. D genes are given only for firm matches. Expanded clones are given a class, and other clones once, few, many or no size at all.

v_call,j_call,d_call,clone_size,cdr3_aa,cdr3_nt
TRBV6-8,TRBJ1-5,NA,NA,CASGTPYSNQPQHF,TGTGCAAGCGGGACACCTTATAGCAATCAGCCCCAGCATTTT
TRBV7-8,TRBJ2-3,TRBD2,many,CASSLSRLAPDTQYF,TGTGCCAGCAGCTTAAGTCGACTAGCCCCAGATACGCAGTATTTT
TRBV7-3,TRBJ2-1,TRBD2,NA,CASSPRGGLGNEQFF,TGTGCCAGCAGCCCTCGGGGGGGGTTGGGAAATGAGCAGTTCTTC
TRBV6-6,TRBJ2-7,TRBD2,NA,CASSPEVAGGYEQYF,TGTGCCAGCAGTCCCGAGGTAGCGGGGGGTTACGAGCAGTACTTC
TRBV6-2/TRBV6-3,TRBJ2-1,NA,NA,CASSYSPRMLFF,TGTGCCAGCAGTTACTCGCCCAGGATGTTGTTCTTC
TRBV5-4,TRBJ1-6,NA,NA,CASSLRDPGYSPLHF,TGTGCCAGCAGCTTGAGGGACCCAGGTTATTCACCCCTCCACTTT
TRBV12-3/TRBV12-4,TRBJ1-2,TRBD1,few,CASSFAEQGEGGYTF,TGTGCCAGCAGTTTTGCGGAACAGGGGGAGGGTGGCTACACCTTC
TRBV14,TRBJ2-2,TRBD2,NA,CASSQAAGVNTGELFF,TGTGCCAGCAGCCAAGCAGCGGGGGTGAACACCGGGGAGCTGTTTTTT
TRBV6-5,TRBJ1-1,NA,few,CASSYSILNTEAFF,TGTGCCAGCAGTTACTCGATTCTGAACACTGAAGCTTTCTTT
TRBV27,TRBJ1-2,NA,NA,CASSPSPGSYYGYTF,TGTGCCAGCAGTCCATCTCCAGGGAGCTACTATGGCTACACCTTC
TRBV7-8,TRBJ1-4,TRBD1,few,CASSFGRTGIEKLFF,TGTGCCAGCAGCTTCGGAAGGACAGGGATCGAAAAACTGTTTTTT
TRBV11-2,TRBJ1-6,TRBD1,NA,CASSSMDRGIHSPLHF,TGTGCCAGCAGCTCCATGGACAGGGGTATCCATTCACCCCTCCACTTT
TRBV5-1,TRBJ1-6,NA,many,CASSPLSGGEARNSPLHF,TGCGCCAGCAGCCCCCTAAGCGGGGGGGAAGCTCGGAATTCACCCCTCCACTTT
TRBV7-4,TRBJ1-1,TRBD1,few,CASSPTTGMNTEAFF,TGTGCCAGCAGCCCGACGACAGGGATGAACACTGAAGCTTTCTTT
TRBV7-8,TRBJ1-2,NA,few,CASSSVGSNYGYTF,TGTGCCAGCAGCTCAGTAGGGTCAAACTATGGCTACACCTTC
TRBV7-9,TRBJ2-3,NA,NA,CASRRPTDTQYF,TGTGCCAGCAGGCGACCGACAGATACGCAGTATTTT
TRBV6-8,TRBJ2-1,NA,few,CASSYGRGEFF,TGTGCCAGCAGTTACGGACGGGGAGAGTTCTTC
TRBV5-5,TRBJ1-1,NA,NA,CASSLVLSKNTEAFF,TGTGCCAGCAGCTTGGTGCTATCTAAGAACACTGAAGCTTTCTTT
TRBV27,TRBJ1-2,NA,NA,CASSNSPTGNYGYTF,TGTGCCAGCAGCAATTCCCCGACAGGAAACTATGGCTACACCTTC
TRBV29-1,TRBJ2-1,NA,NA,CSVDHRDLYNEQFF,TGCAGCGTTGACCACAGGGACCTATACAATGAGCAGTTCTTC
TRBV24-1,TRBJ2-2,NA,NA,CATSSRATGELFF,TGTGCCACCAGTTCCAGGGCAACCGGGGAGCTGTTTTTT
TRBV20-1,TRBJ2-3,NA,few,CSARPRGTNTDTQYF,TGCAGTGCCAGACCACGGGGGACGAACACAGATACGCAGTATTTT
TRBV11-2,TRBJ2-3,TRBD2,NA,CASSFGRGGSDTQYF,TGTGCCAGCAGCTTTGGGCGCGGGGGGTCAGATACGCAGTATTTT
TRBV2,TRBJ2-3,TRBD1,NA,CASTSPGQRSSTDTQYF,TGTGCCAGCACCTCTCCGGGACAGCGTTCTAGCACAGATACGCAGTATTTT